This TCR beta chain was sequenced in a study of cytomegalovirus exposure and HLA in healthy donors. Study summary: There were 70 million to 95 million unique TCRs (from HLA-typed donors) in an early data release.

With 6 bases clipped from V and 8 bases from J, the junction kept 4 bases outside the gene matches. The CDR3 sequence is 13 residues long. The germline CDR1 and CDR2 sequences are MNHEY and SVGAGI. With 60 Vbeta and 13 Jbeta primers, the PCR was carried out. The assay was immunoSEQ multiplex PCR, and TCRdb's table has in-frame clones only and misses some. The sample records approximately 160,000 clones, less than 80% being singletons. The gene calls are TRBV6-5 and TRBJ2-2, with TRBD1 matching over 9 bases. The receptor was isolated from a female donor in good health and CMV-seronegative. Sequencing was carried out using PBMCs. The CDR3 DNA sequence: TGTGCCAGCAGGGACAGGGGTTTGGGGGAGCTGTTTTTT. This codes for CASRDRGLGELFF.